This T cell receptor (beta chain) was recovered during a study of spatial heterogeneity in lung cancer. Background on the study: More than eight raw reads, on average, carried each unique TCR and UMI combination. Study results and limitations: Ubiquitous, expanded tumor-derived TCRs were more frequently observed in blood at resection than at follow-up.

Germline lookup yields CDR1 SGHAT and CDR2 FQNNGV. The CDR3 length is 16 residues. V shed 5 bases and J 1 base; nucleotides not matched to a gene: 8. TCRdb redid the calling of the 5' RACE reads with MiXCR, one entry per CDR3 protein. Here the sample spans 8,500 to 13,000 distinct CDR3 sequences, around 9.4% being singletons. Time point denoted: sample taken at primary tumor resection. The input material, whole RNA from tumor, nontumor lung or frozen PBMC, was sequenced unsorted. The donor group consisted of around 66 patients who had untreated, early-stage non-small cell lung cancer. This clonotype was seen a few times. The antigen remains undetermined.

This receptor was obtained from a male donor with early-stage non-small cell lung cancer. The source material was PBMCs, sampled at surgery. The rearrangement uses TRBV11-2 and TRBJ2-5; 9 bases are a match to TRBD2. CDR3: CASSTLAGVTQETQYF. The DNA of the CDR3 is TGTGCCAGCAGCACTTTAGCGGGGGTCACCCAAGAGACCCAGTACTTC.